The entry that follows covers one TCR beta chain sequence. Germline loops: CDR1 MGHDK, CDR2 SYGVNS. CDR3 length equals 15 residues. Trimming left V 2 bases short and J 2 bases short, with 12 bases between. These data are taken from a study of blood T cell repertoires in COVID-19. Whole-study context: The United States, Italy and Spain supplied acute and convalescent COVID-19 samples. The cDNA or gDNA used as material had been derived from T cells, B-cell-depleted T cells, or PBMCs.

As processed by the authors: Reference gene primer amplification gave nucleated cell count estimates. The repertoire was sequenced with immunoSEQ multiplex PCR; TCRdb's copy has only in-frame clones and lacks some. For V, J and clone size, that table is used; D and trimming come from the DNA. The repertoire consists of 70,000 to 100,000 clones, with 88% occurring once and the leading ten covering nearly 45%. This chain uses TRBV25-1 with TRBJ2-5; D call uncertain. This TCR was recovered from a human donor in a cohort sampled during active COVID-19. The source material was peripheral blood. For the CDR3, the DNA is TGTGCCAGCAGTGAAGGGTACAGTAAACAAGAGACCCAGTACTTC. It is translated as CASSEGYSKQETQYF.